The sequence of this T cell receptor beta chain was determined in a study of blood T cell repertoires in COVID-19. Trimming removed 0 bases from V and 16 bases from J, with 11 bases in between. The CDR3 has 11 amino acids. The germline CDR1 and CDR2 sequences are SGHKS and YYEKEE (reference sequence). In the study's own analysis: Nucleated cell number was recorded as an estimate derived from reference gene primer amplification. TCRdb keeps only in-frame clones here, not all; method: immunoSEQ multiplex PCR. That table furnishes V, J and clone size, whereas the DNA furnished D and trimming. Of roughly 51,000 clones in the sample, 90% were seen once.

The sequence was obtained from a man between 70 and 80 years old with acute or convalescent COVID-19. The genes are TRBV5-5 and TRBJ2-1; D perhaps matches TRBD1 (6 bases). Sequences were obtained from peripheral blood. The CDR3 region has the DNA TGTGCCAGCAGCTTGGGACAGGTTCATTTCTTC. This gives the protein CASSLGQVHFF. The whole variable domain, remainder taken from reference TRBV5-5 and TRBJ2-1, is DAGVTQSPTHLIKTRGQQVTLRCSPISGHKSVSWYQQVLGQGPQFIFQYYEKEERGRGNFPDRFSARQFPNYSSELNVNALLLGDSALYLCASSLGQVHFFGPGTRLTVL.